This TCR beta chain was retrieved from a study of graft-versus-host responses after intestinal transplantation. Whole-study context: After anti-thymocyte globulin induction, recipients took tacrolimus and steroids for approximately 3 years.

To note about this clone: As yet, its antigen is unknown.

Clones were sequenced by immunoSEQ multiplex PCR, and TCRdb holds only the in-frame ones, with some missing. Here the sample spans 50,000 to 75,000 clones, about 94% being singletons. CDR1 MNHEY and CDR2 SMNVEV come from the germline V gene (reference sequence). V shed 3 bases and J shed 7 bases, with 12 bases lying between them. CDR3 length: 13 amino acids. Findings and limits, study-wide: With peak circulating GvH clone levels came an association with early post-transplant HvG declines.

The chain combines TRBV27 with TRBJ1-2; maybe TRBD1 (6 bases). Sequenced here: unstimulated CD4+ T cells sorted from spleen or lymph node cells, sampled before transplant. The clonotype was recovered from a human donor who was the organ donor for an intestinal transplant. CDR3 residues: CASSFYGTSGYTF. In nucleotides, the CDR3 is TGTGCCAGCAGTTTCTATGGGACAAGTGGCTACACCTTC.